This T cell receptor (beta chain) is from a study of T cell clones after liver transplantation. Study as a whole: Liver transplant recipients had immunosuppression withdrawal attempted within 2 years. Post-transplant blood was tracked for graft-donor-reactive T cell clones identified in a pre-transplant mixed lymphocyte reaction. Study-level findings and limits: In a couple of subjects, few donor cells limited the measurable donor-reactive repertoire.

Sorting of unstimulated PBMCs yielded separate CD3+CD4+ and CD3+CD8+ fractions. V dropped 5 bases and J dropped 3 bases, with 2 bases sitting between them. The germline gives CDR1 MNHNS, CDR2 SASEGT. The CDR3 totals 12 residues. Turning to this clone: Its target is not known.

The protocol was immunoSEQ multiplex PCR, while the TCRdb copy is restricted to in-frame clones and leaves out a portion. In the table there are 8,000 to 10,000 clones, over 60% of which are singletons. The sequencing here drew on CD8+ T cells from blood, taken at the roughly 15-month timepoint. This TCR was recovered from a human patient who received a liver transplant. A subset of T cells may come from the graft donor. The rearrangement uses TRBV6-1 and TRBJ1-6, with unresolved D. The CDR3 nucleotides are TGTGCCAGCAGTCGCTATAATTCACCCCTCCACTTT. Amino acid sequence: CASSRYNSPLHF.